This T cell receptor beta chain appears in the sequencing data of a study of blood T cell repertoires in COVID-19. Study at large: There were acute and convalescent COVID-19 samples, and they came from the United States, Italy and Spain. T cells, B-cell-depleted T cells, or PBMCs provided the cDNA or gDNA that served as material.

Produced via immunoSEQ multiplex PCR; TCRdb's table is partial and in-frame only. The sample yields tens of thousands of clones, 82% seen once. In germline, CDR1 is SGHNT, CDR2 YENEEA. This CDR3 region has 15 residues. V lost 2 bases to trimming and J lost 4 bases, with 14 bases between them. The V and J genes are TRBV11-3 and TRBJ1-2; D is perhaps TRBD1 (6 bases). The specimen was peripheral blood. The TCR originated in an older woman with acute or convalescent COVID-19. CDR3 loop: CASSLWTDQRYGYTF. The CDR3 bases are TGTGCCAGCAGCTTATGGACAGATCAACGCTATGGCTACACCTTC.